The 22 T cell receptor beta chains given below trace back to one sample, sequenced in a study of blood T cells in healthy people across ages. Together with a sample-barcoded 5' primer, a J-beta primer mix was included in a second PCR lasting roughly 6 to 12 cycles. TCRdb fed the 5' RACE reads into MiXCR, producing one record per CDR3 protein. The sample holds about 1.4 million distinct CDR3 sequences, roughly 59% seen once. Sequencing input: blood. Source of these receptors: a man between 18 and 29 years old in good health.

The chain couples TRBV6-5 to TRBJ2-1; D unresolved. Trimming stripped 8 bases from V and 4 bases from J, with 15 bases between. Germline CDR1 reads MNHEY; CDR2 reads SVGAGI. The CDR3 consists of 14 residues. The CDR3 bases are TGTGCCAGCTGGGGAATCGAACGGTACAATGAGCAGTTCTTC. Its translation: CASWGIERYNEQFF.

This clonotype was detected only once. The V gene is TRBV20-1, the J gene TRBJ1-5; D might be TRBD1 (6 bases). Trimming took off 0 bases at V and 0 bases at J, with 12 bases between the two ends. The CDR3 has 16 amino acids. Per germline, CDR1 DFQATT and CDR2 SNEGSKA (reference sequence). CDR3 DNA: TGCAGTGCTAGAGATTCCGACAGGCCTAGCAATCAGCCCCAGCATTTT. Encoded protein: CSARDSDRPSNQPQHF.

The rearrangement uses TRBV10-3 and TRBJ1-5, with TRBD1 as a possible D gene (6 bases). The CDR3 loop spans 14 amino acids. Per germline, CDR1 ENHRY and CDR2 SYGVKD. Trimming left V 8 bases short and J 0 bases short, with 11 bases between. CDR3 residues: CAIADSNSNQPQHF. Written as DNA, the CDR3 is TGTGCCATCGCGGACAGTAATAGCAATCAGCCCCAGCATTTT.

V is TRBV13 and J is TRBJ2-4; 7 bases agree with TRBD1. The DNA end is a closer match to TRBJ2-7, so the J assignment may be wrong. CDR3 length equals 15 residues. CDR1 and CDR2 (germline): PRHDT, FYEKMQ (reference sequence). Here the CDR3 DNA reads TGTGCCAGCAGCTTAGGCCGGGGACAGAGCTACGAGCAGTACTTC. It specifies CASSLGRGQSYEQYF.

The rearrangement links TRBV9 to TRBJ1-1; no definite D call. The CDR3 totals 16 residues. V shed 3 bases and J shed 4 bases, with 19 bases lying between them. Germline CDR1 is SGDLS and CDR2 is YYNGEE. Written as DNA, the CDR3 is TGTGCCAGCAGCGCCTTATTACAGACCCGGAGCACTGAAGCTTTCTTT. It specifies CASSALLQTRSTEAFF.

Only one count was recorded for this clonotype. The CDR3 DNA reads TGTGCCAGCACCCAGGGACAGGGGCACACAGATACGCAGTATTTT. Amino acid sequence: CASTQGQGHTDTQYF. The rearrangement uses TRBV28 and TRBJ2-3, with 10 bases that match TRBD1. Germline V gene sequence: CDR1 MDHEN, CDR2 SYDVKM. V trimming: 7 bases; J trimming: 2 bases; junction bases outside the gene matches: 6. There are 15 residues in the CDR3.

V usage is TRBV29-1 and J usage is TRBJ2-1; D gene unclear. V shed 6 bases and J shed 4 bases, with 19 bases lying between them. The CDR3 sequence is 15 residues long. The germline CDR1 and CDR2 sequences are SQVTM and ANQGSEA. The CDR3 DNA sequence: TGCAGCGTCCCATGGGGTAGTAGAAATTACAATGAGCAGTTCTTC. Protein product: CSVPWGSRNYNEQFF.

A remark on this clonotype: A read error may account for a junction end that differs from germline. V gene TRBV7-2 combines with J gene TRBJ2-7; D tentatively fits TRBD1 or TRBD2 (5 bases each). The CDR3 is 15 amino acids. Germline loops: CDR1 SGHTA, CDR2 FQGNSA. In nucleotides, the CDR3 is TGTGCCGGCAGCCCTTACCGGGACGGTGCCTACGAGCAGTACTTC. Translation: CAGSPYRDGAYEQYF.

The table lists this clonotype with a count of one. The chain is built from TRBV7-6 and TRBJ2-1; D may correspond to TRBD1 or TRBD2 (5 bases each). With 3 bases removed from V and 10 bases from J, the gap between germline ends came to 19 bases. Germline CDR1 SGHVS, CDR2 FNYEAQ. The CDR3 runs 15 residues. CDR3 in amino acids: CASSFGAARDQEQFF. The CDR3, as DNA: TGTGCCAGCAGCTTTGGGGCAGCGAGGGACCAGGAGCAGTTCTTC.

This chain links TRBV2 with TRBJ1-1; no clear D. CDR3 size: 14 residues. V lost 3 bases and J 0 bases, leaving 8 bases between the germline ends. CDR1 SNHLY and CDR2 FYNNEI come from the germline V gene. The CDR3 DNA sequence: TGTGCCAGCAGTGACGAGAGATTGAACACTGAAGCTTTCTTT. Translation: CASSDERLNTEAFF.

This rearrangement joins TRBV29-1 to TRBJ1-1; 7 bases align to TRBD1. The CDR3 extends over 12 amino acids. Per the germline V gene, CDR1 is SQVTM and CDR2 is ANQGSEA. Trimming cost V 7 bases and J 1 base; bases outside gene matches: 3. The CDR3: CSAGQRNTEAFF. In nucleotides, the CDR3 is TGCAGCGCGGGACAGAGGAACACTGAAGCTTTCTTT.

The chain has TRBV27 and TRBJ2-1; 7 nucleotides align to TRBD2. V dropped 6 bases and J dropped 5; count of bases not matched to a gene: 4. CDR3 length equals 13 residues. Germline V gene sequence: CDR1 MNHEY, CDR2 SMNVEV (reference sequence). CDR3 nucleotides: TGTGCCAGCAGACGGGGGGAGCACAATGAGCAGTTCTTC. Its protein product is CASRRGEHNEQFF.

This clonotype came up a few times. The rearrangement joins TRBV6-2 or TRBV6-3 to TRBJ2-3, with D possibly matching TRBD1 (6 bases). The CDR3 runs to 14 residues. In germline, CDR1 is MNHEY, CDR2 SVGEGT. Trimming left V 4 bases short and J 8 bases short, with 16 bases between. CDR3 sequence reads: CASSSDRLRGTQYF. DNA for the CDR3: TGTGCCAGCAGTTCCGACAGGTTGCGCGGTACGCAGTATTTT.

The chain joins TRBV20-1 to TRBJ2-1; TRBD2 matches at 10 bases. The CDR3 totals 13 residues. Germline trimming cut 7 bases from V and 8 bases from J; bases unmatched to any gene: 8. Germline lookup yields CDR1 DFQATT and CDR2 SNEGSKA (reference sequence). The CDR3 bases are TGCAGTGGCATCCCTAGCGGGAGCTATGAGCAGTTCTTC. This gives the protein CSGIPSGSYEQFF.

V is TRBV25-1 and J is TRBJ1-2; D gene ambiguous. Looked up from germline, CDR1 is MGHDK and CDR2 is SYGVNS. The CDR3 loop spans 13 amino acids. Trimming took 0 bases from V and 7 from J, leaving 9 bases between them. The CDR3 sequence: CASSEYRSGGYTF. CDR3 in DNA: TGTGCCAGCAGTGAATACCGCAGTGGTGGCTACACCTTC.

The CDR3 coding sequence is TGTGCCAGCAGTGGACGGACAGGTAATGAGCAGTTCTTC. It is translated as CASSGRTGNEQFF. The genes are TRBV25-1 and TRBJ2-1; TRBD1 matches at 7 bases. The CDR3 length is 13 residues. CDR1 is MGHDK and CDR2 is SYGVNS in the germline V gene. V lost 4 bases, J lost 7 bases, and 4 bases stayed unmatched. The full variable domain, in which reference TRBV25-1 and TRBJ2-1 provide the parts outside the CDR3, is EADIYQTPRYLVIGTGKKITLECSQTMGHDKMYWYQQDPGMELHLIHYSYGVNSTEKGDLSSESTVSRIRTEHFPLTLESARPSHTSQYLCASSGRTGNEQFFGPGTRLTVL.

The chain combines TRBV10-3 with TRBJ2-3; 7 bases line up with TRBD1. The CDR3 is 14 residues long. V gave up 6 bases and J gave up 5 bases; unmatched junction bases: 8. Germline loops: CDR1 ENHRY, CDR2 SYGVKD. CDR3 amino acids: CAIRNRGAGDTQYF. DNA for the CDR3: TGTGCCATCAGAAACAGGGGCGCCGGAGATACGCAGTATTTT.

This clonotype was recorded a few times. V usage is TRBV12-3 or TRBV12-4 and J usage is TRBJ2-5; D remains unclear. The CDR3 covers 13 residues. Trimming took 7 bases from V and 7 from J, leaving 16 bases between them. CDR3 nucleotides: TGTGCCAGCACTCAAGAATTATCCTCGACCCAGTACTTC. Protein product: CASTQELSSTQYF.

The chain is built from TRBV20-1 and TRBJ1-2; TRBD1 is a possible D gene (5 bases). The V end was cut by 1 base, the J end by 7 bases, with 13 bases between. The CDR3 is 13 residues long. Germline values: CDR1 DFQATT, CDR2 SNEGSKA (reference sequence). The CDR3 sequence: CSARVKQAGGYTF. CDR3 nucleotide sequence: TGCAGTGCTAGAGTTAAACAGGCGGGTGGCTACACCTTC.

The chain uses TRBV10-2 and TRBJ2-1; D is tentatively TRBD1 or TRBD2 (5 bases each). CDR3 length: 16 residues. The ends were cut back, 3 bases at V and 5 bases at J, with 17 bases in the middle. CDR1 and CDR2 (germline): WSHSY, SAAADI. CDR3 nucleotides: TGCGCCAGCAGTGACTCGGGGCAAGACCCCCACAATGAGCAGTTCTTC. Amino acid sequence: CASSDSGQDPHNEQFF.

This sequence joins TRBV4-1 and TRBJ1-6, with D tentatively TRBD1 (5 bases). The V gene's germline CDR1 is MGHRA and CDR2 YSYEKL. Trimming took 4 bases from V and 6 from J, leaving 13 bases between them. The CDR3 is 15 amino acids. CDR3 bases: TGCGCCAGCAGCCGGAACCCCGGGGGTAATTCACCCCTCCACTTT. Its protein is CASSRNPGGNSPLHF.

The chain links TRBV19 to TRBJ1-4; tentatively, D is TRBD1 (5 bases). The CDR3 contains 15 residues. Trimming pared 3 bases from V and 8 bases from J, leaving 16 bases between. The germline CDR1 and CDR2 sequences are LNHDA and SQIVND (reference sequence). CDR3 sequence: CASSMGPGGGEKLFF. CDR3 sequence (DNA): TGTGCCAGTAGTATGGGCCCCGGGGGAGGCGAAAAACTGTTTTTT.